These T cell receptor beta chains were read from a single sample in a study of identifying expanded T cells in peripheral blood. The method was immunoSEQ multiplex PCR; TCRdb's version includes in-frame clones alone and lacks a portion of them. This table holds about 97,000 clones, around 90% found once. Sequencing input: blood. The receptors stem from a person aged 18-70 years in good health. CDR3s include the opening cysteine and the closing phenylalanine or tryptophan. Fields, in order: V gene, J gene, CDR3 protein.

v_gene: TRBV9
j_gene: TRBJ1-1
CDR3aa: CASSVAPLNTEAFF

v_gene: TRBV25-1
j_gene: TRBJ2-3
CDR3aa: CASSELRYSAGGDTQYF

v_gene: TRBV2
j_gene: TRBJ1-1
CDR3aa: CASSEQENTEAFF

v_gene: TRBV5-8
j_gene: TRBJ2-7
CDR3aa: CASTPPPGGYEQYF

v_gene: TRBV28
j_gene: TRBJ2-7
CDR3aa: CASSRWVGREDEQYF

v_gene: TRBV10-1
j_gene: TRBJ1-3
CDR3aa: CASSESRFGNTIYF

v_gene: TRBV4-2
j_gene: TRBJ2-4
CDR3aa: CASSQASGGPPLENIQYF

v_gene: TRBV6-4
j_gene: TRBJ1-2
CDR3aa: CASSDSTGGGYTF

v_gene: TRBV6-4
j_gene: TRBJ1-5
CDR3aa: CASSEGIGQPQHF

v_gene: TRBV6-5
j_gene: TRBJ1-1
CDR3aa: CASSYSERLNTEAFF

v_gene: TRBV21-1
j_gene: TRBJ2-7
CDR3aa: CASRPELSYLEQYF

v_gene: TRBV6-5
j_gene: TRBJ2-7
CDR3aa: CASSRLPYEQYF

v_gene: TRBV12-5
j_gene: TRBJ2-7
CDR3aa: CASGSYSEQYF

v_gene: TRBV4-2
j_gene: TRBJ2-2
CDR3aa: CASSQDDLSGGANTGELFF

v_gene: TRBV7-2
j_gene: TRBJ2-5
CDR3aa: CASTPRTGGYQETQYF

v_gene: TRBV28
j_gene: TRBJ2-5
CDR3aa: CASHTSGGPTFGTQYF

v_gene: TRBV10-3
j_gene: TRBJ1-2
CDR3aa: CACQGATEDGYTF

v_gene: TRBV18
j_gene: TRBJ1-4
CDR3aa: CASSLTLTNEKLFF

v_gene: TRBV7-2
j_gene: TRBJ1-1
CDR3aa: CASSFAWTGEAFF

v_gene: TRBV21-1
j_gene: TRBJ1-6
CDR3aa: CASSASPRRQLYNSPLHF

v_gene: TRBV18
j_gene: TRBJ1-4
CDR3aa: CASSPPGQGSDEKLFF

v_gene: TRBV2
j_gene: TRBJ2-7
CDR3aa: CASRTSGEQYF

v_gene: TRBV28
j_gene: TRBJ1-4
CDR3aa: CASSPPRRATNEKLFF

v_gene: TRBV5-6
j_gene: TRBJ1-3
CDR3aa: CASSLGSGPYSGNTIYF

v_gene: TRBV7-9
j_gene: TRBJ2-7
CDR3aa: CASSYRDLYEQYF

v_gene: TRBV28
j_gene: TRBJ1-2
CDR3aa: CASSLSVSRASYGYTF

v_gene: TRBV11-3
j_gene: TRBJ2-1
CDR3aa: CASSLGGLGFNEQFF

v_gene: TRBV7-6
j_gene: TRBJ2-5
CDR3aa: CASSPTGTSGLLGDQYF

v_gene: TRBV5-4
j_gene: TRBJ2-6
CDR3aa: CASSNQDSSSGANVLTF

v_gene: TRBV19
j_gene: TRBJ1-1
CDR3aa: CASSDRTQNTEAFF

v_gene: TRBV4-3
j_gene: TRBJ2-7
CDR3aa: CASSQIRGGEQYF

v_gene: TRBV6-5
j_gene: TRBJ1-2
CDR3aa: CASSQSHYGYTF

v_gene: TRBV18
j_gene: TRBJ1-4
CDR3aa: CASSPAQAREKLFF

v_gene: TRBV7-2
j_gene: TRBJ1-2
CDR3aa: CASSLIPGGFGSDGYTF

v_gene: TRBV18
j_gene: TRBJ1-5
CDR3aa: CASSPEQGDQPQHF

v_gene: TRBV7-8
j_gene: TRBJ2-1
CDR3aa: CASSVRAPLSYNEQFF

v_gene: TRBV6-5
j_gene: TRBJ1-1
CDR3aa: CASSYPDRLEAFF

v_gene: TRBV10-3
j_gene: TRBJ1-2
CDR3aa: CAISEYTGKHGYTF

v_gene: TRBV19
j_gene: TRBJ2-7
CDR3aa: CASSTPGTGRHEQYF

v_gene: TRBV7-6
j_gene: TRBJ2-7
CDR3aa: CASSPRTDTYEQYF

v_gene: TRBV7-2
j_gene: TRBJ2-7
CDR3aa: CASSPRGTATYEQYF

v_gene: TRBV2
j_gene: TRBJ2-1
CDR3aa: CASRGGTYYNEQFF

v_gene: TRBV7-9
j_gene: TRBJ2-7
CDR3aa: CASSLYEGKLSEQYF

v_gene: TRBV6-1
j_gene: TRBJ2-1
CDR3aa: CASSVWKLDEQFF

v_gene: TRBV25-1
j_gene: TRBJ2-7
CDR3aa: CASSDPGTVYEQYF

v_gene: TRBV5-6
j_gene: TRBJ2-2
CDR3aa: CASSLQGRRHTGELFF

v_gene: TRBV6-1
j_gene: TRBJ1-5
CDR3aa: CASRVPGQPQHF

v_gene: TRBV4-3
j_gene: TRBJ2-7
CDR3aa: CASSQDETGTYEQYF

v_gene: TRBV27
j_gene: TRBJ1-3
CDR3aa: CASSSTGPGNTIYF

v_gene: TRBV7-9
j_gene: TRBJ2-5
CDR3aa: CASSLAFGGPETQYF

v_gene: TRBV6-1
j_gene: TRBJ2-3
CDR3aa: CASGKGEPTDTQYF

v_gene: TRBV29-1
j_gene: TRBJ1-1
CDR3aa: CSVEDRGRGRGMNTEAFF